The present T cell receptor beta chain was sequenced within a study of cytomegalovirus exposure and HLA in healthy donors. Study at large: In an earlier analysis, around 100 million unique TCR beta sequences were found from 150 million to 200 million T cells. Study-wide findings and caveats: Most of the TCR beta V segments (in an earlier analysis) were productive either about 90% or about 30% of the time.

PCR employed 60 Vbeta and 13 Jbeta primers. Libraries were prepared by immunoSEQ multiplex PCR; TCRdb keeps only in-frame clonotypes and omits some of them. Recorded for this sample: about 70,000 clones. On this clone: Its antigen is not known.

The CDR3 has 13 amino acids. Per germline, CDR1 SGHTA and CDR2 FQGTGA. V was shortened by 5 bases and J by 5 bases, with 10 bases between the two germline ends. The chain recombines TRBV7-3 with TRBJ2-1; D might be TRBD1 (6 bases). Sequencing input: PBMCs. This clonotype was sampled from a female donor in good health and CMV-seropositive. DNA of the CDR3: TGTGCCAGCAGCCGGAACAGGGACAATGAGCAGTTCTTC. It codes for CASSRNRDNEQFF.